The 9 T cell receptor beta chains given below trace back to one sample, sequenced in a study of shared clonotypes between healthy human individuals (TCRdb year 2020). For the CD8 naive samples, CD45RO-negative cells were positively selected for CCR7, yielding a CD45RA+CCR7+ population from which TemRA cells were excluded. Library preparation used the immunoSEQ multiplex PCR assay. This is the immuneACCESS table as TCRdb keeps it, with only in-frame sequences that have V and J called. A part of the clones is gone; compared with another copy, unresolved V genes explain less than half, and the rest is unexplained. This sample is represented by about 2.1 million clones; 85% to 95% of them were singletons. The ten largest clonotypes hold approximately 1.6% of the sample. The specimen sequenced was naive CD8+ T cells from PBMCs. The cell subset or site label, read with the paper, signifies: CD45RA+CCR7+. These TCRs come from a man younger than 35 in good health. Some clones in this sample may be carry-over from other donors' samples.

Regarding this clone: The sample contains more than one DNA sequence encoding this CDR3. V is TRBV19 and J is TRBJ2-1; no clear D. Germline V gene data show CDR1 as LNHDA and CDR2 as SQIVND (reference sequence). Trimming took off 3 bases at V and 3 bases at J, with 6 bases between the two ends. There are 13 residues in the CDR3. As DNA, the CDR3 is TGTGCCAGTAGTATTGGCAGCTACAATGAGCAGTTCTTC. Translating it yields CASSIGSYNEQFF. The whole variable domain, remainder taken from reference TRBV19 and TRBJ2-1, is DGGITQSPKYLFRKEGQNVTLSCEQNLNHDAMYWYRQDPGQGLRLIYYSQIVNDFQKGDIAEGYSVSREKKESFPLTVTSAQKNPTAFYLCASSIGSYNEQFFGPGTRLTVL.

V is TRBV4-1 and J is TRBJ1-5; a possible D gene is TRBD1 (6 bases). V was clipped by 2 bases and J by 5 bases, with 13 bases between them. The CDR3 length is 15 residues. Germline-derived CDR1 and CDR2 are MGHRA and YSYEKL. The CDR3 sequence: CASSQPNRAYQPQHF. DNA of the CDR3: TGCGCCAGCAGCCAACCGAACAGGGCTTATCAGCCCCAGCATTTT.

This sequence joins TRBV5-8 and TRBJ2-7; the match to TRBD1 covers 9 bases. Per germline, CDR1 SGHTS and CDR2 YDEGEE. The CDR3 has 17 amino acids. V trimming: 4 bases; J trimming: 6 bases; junction bases outside the gene matches: 17. The CDR3 loop reads CASSLTIGGTGISEQYF. The CDR3 bases are TGTGCCAGCAGCCTCACAATTGGGGGGACAGGGATCTCCGAGCAGTACTTC.

The chain recombines TRBV7-9 with TRBJ2-5; D unresolved. The CDR3 consists of 14 residues. Germline values: CDR1 SEHNR, CDR2 FQNEAQ (reference sequence). Trimming shortened V by 0 bases and J by 7 bases, and 12 bases separated the two germline ends. This chain's CDR3 is CASSLAGPSGTQYF. DNA for the CDR3: TGTGCCAGCAGCTTAGCGGGCCCCTCGGGGACCCAGTACTTC.

The chain combines TRBV28 with TRBJ2-1, with TRBD2 matching over 15 bases. After removal of 6 bases from V and 6 bases from J, the junction contained 15 bases not matched to a gene. This CDR3 comprises 19 residues. Germline CDR1 and CDR2: MDHEN and SYDVKM. The CDR3, as DNA: TGTGCCAGCAGATCGGGACTAGCGGGAGGCCAGACCAACTCCAATGAGCAGTTCTTC. The encoded protein is CASRSGLAGGQTNSNEQFF.

The chain recombines TRBV7-9 with TRBJ2-5, with TRBD2 matching over 9 bases. The CDR3 has 16 residues. Germline V gene sequence: CDR1 SEHNR, CDR2 FQNEAQ (reference sequence). The ends lost 5 bases at V and 5 bases at J; junction bases unmatched: 12. CDR3: CASSPLAGALWETQYF. The CDR3 bases are TGTGCCAGCAGCCCCTTAGCGGGAGCCCTTTGGGAGACCCAGTACTTC.

The chain employs TRBV28 and TRBJ2-1; D unclear. The germline V and J ends were trimmed by 3 bases and 2 bases, with 11 bases remaining between them. CDR1 MDHEN and CDR2 SYDVKM come from the germline V gene. This CDR3 is built from 15 residues. In nucleotides, the CDR3 is TGTGCCAGCAGTTTCGGCCAAATAACCTACAATGAGCAGTTCTTC. It encodes CASSFGQITYNEQFF.

This clone has only a few counts. The chain recombines TRBV4-3 with TRBJ1-5; 8 positions agree with TRBD1. The CDR3 sequence is 13 residues long. J gave up 8 bases and V 1 base, and 1 base lay outside the gene matches. CDR1 and CDR2 (germline): LGHNA, YSLEER. This chain's CDR3 is CASSQGQGKPQHF. CDR3 DNA: TGCGCCAGCAGCCAAGGACAGGGGAAGCCCCAGCATTTT.

This chain connects TRBV11-2 to TRBJ2-3, with a tentative D call TRBD2 (6 bases). The CDR3 totals 15 residues. Per the germline V gene, CDR1 is SGHAT and CDR2 is FQNNGV. V lost 5 bases to trimming and J lost 3 bases, with 15 bases between them. In nucleotides, the CDR3 is TGTGCCAGCAGCAATATCCTCGGAGGGACAGATACGCAGTATTTT. It encodes CASSNILGGTDTQYF.